These T cell receptor beta chains were read from a single sample in a study of post-analysis software for immune sequencing data. MiXCR was run by TCRdb on the PCR reads, yielding one entry per CDR3 protein. The top ten clones hold roughly 4.9% of a sample with 650,000 to 900,000 distinct CDR3 sequences, around 42% of them seen once. The sample was blood. Receptors were obtained from a girl aged 10 to 17 with multiple sclerosis. The CDR3 runs from the conserved cysteine through the conserved F or W. The order of the fields is D gene, J gene, V gene, clone size, CDR3 protein, CDR3 DNA. The D gene is left open where the match is weak. The size entry is marked missing in some rows and otherwise reads once, few, many or a size class.

>.|TRBJ2-5|TRBV11-2|.
CASSLEERYQETQYF
TGTGCCAGCAGCTTAGAGGAGCGTTACCAAGAGACCCAGTACTTC
>.|TRBJ2-3|TRBV27|.
CASSFGSTYESYF
TGTGCCAGCAGTTTCGGGTCGACATATGAGTCGTATTTT
>.|TRBJ1-2|TRBV6-5|.
CTSKRRGLGYGYTF
TGTACCAGCAAACGGAGAGGTTTGGGTTATGGCTACACCTTC
>.|TRBJ1-2|TRBV9|.
CASSATGAGGYTF
TGTGCCAGCAGCGCTACAGGAGCCGGCGGCTACACCTTC
>.|TRBJ2-1|TRBV28|.
CASSTPGPEINEQFF
TGTGCCAGCAGTACCCCGGGACCGGAGATCAATGAGCAGTTCTTC
>.|TRBJ2-1|TRBV12-3/TRBV12-4|few
CASSPGAEQFF
TGTGCCAGCAGCCCCGGGGCTGAGCAGTTCTTC
>.|TRBJ1-1|TRBV3-1|.
CASSQNRLNTEAFF
TGTGCCAGCAGCCAAAACAGATTGAACACTGAAGCTTTCTTT
>.|TRBJ2-3|TRBV29-1|once
CSVTRGLSTDTQYF
TGCAGCGTTACTCGAGGCCTTAGCACAGATACGCAGTATTTT
>.|TRBJ2-7|TRBV28|.
CASSSTYRGGLYEQYF
TGTGCCAGCAGTTCTACCTACAGGGGAGGTCTCTACGAGCAGTACTTC
>.|TRBJ2-5|TRBV7-6|.
CASSLAVAEAGETQYF
TGTGCCAGCAGCTTAGCTGTAGCGGAGGCCGGCGAGACCCAGTACTTC
>TRBD1|TRBJ1-4|TRBV10-3|few
CAISDHGQVKDEKLFF
TGTGCCATCAGTGATCACGGACAGGTGAAAGATGAAAAACTGTTTTTT
>.|TRBJ1-1|TRBV10-3|.
CAISEDSGVNTEAFF
TGTGCCATCAGTGAGGACTCGGGAGTGAACACTGAAGCTTTCTTT
>.|TRBJ2-7|TRBV11-2|.
CASSSSPRGSPYEQYF
TGTGCCAGCAGCTCCTCCCCCCGGGGGTCACCGTACGAGCAGTACTTC
>.|TRBJ2-7|TRBV20-1|few
CSARGPEQYF
TGCAGTGCTAGAGGCCCCGAGCAGTACTTC
>TRBD2|TRBJ2-3|TRBV7-9|.
CASSRTSGRGADTQYF
TGTGCCAGCAGCCGGACTAGCGGGAGAGGGGCAGATACGCAGTATTTT
>TRBD1|TRBJ2-7|TRBV20-1|.
CSARDSGTGRYEQYF
TGCAGTGCTAGAGATTCCGGGACAGGGAGATACGAGCAGTACTTC
>TRBD2|TRBJ2-3|TRBV11-3|few
CASSLGGLAAITDTQYF
TGTGCCAGCAGCTTAGGGGGACTAGCGGCCATCACAGATACGCAGTATTTT
>TRBD2|TRBJ2-3|TRBV6-6|few
CASSYITSADTQYF
TGTGCCAGCAGTTACATCACTAGCGCGGATACGCAGTATTTT
>TRBD1|TRBJ1-5|TRBV12-3/TRBV12-4|.
CASSIGQGSNQPQHF
TGTGCCAGCAGTATAGGACAGGGTAGCAATCAGCCCCAGCATTTT
>.|TRBJ2-3|TRBV12-3/TRBV12-4|.
CASRGSGLITSTDTQYF
TGTGCCAGCAGAGGGAGCGGACTCATAACTAGCACAGATACGCAGTATTTT
>.|TRBJ2-5|TRBV9|.
CASSNLGFDTQYF
TGTGCCAGCAGTAATTTGGGGTTTGATACCCAGTACTTC
>.|TRBJ1-5|TRBV20-1|.
CSAITTGSRTQPQHF
TGCAGTGCCATCACTACAGGGTCCCGCACTCAGCCCCAGCATTTT
>TRBD1|TRBJ2-7|TRBV18|.
CASSPETGSGYEQYF
TGTGCCAGCTCACCGGAGACAGGGTCCGGGTACGAGCAGTACTTC
>.|TRBJ2-1|TRBV5-1|few
CASSSTSGEQFF
TGCGCCAGCAGCTCAACCTCTGGTGAGCAGTTCTTC
>.|TRBJ2-3|TRBV20-1|few
CSASINTDTQYF
TGCAGTGCTAGCATTAACACAGATACGCAGTATTTT
>TRBD2|TRBJ2-3|TRBV27|few
CASSPLLAGGGDTQYF
TGTGCCAGCAGTCCCCTTCTAGCGGGAGGAGGTGATACGCAGTATTTT
>TRBD1|TRBJ2-7|TRBV20-1|.
CSVAPGTGGGEQYF
TGCAGTGTTGCCCCCGGGACAGGGGGCGGCGAGCAGTACTTC
>TRBD1|TRBJ1-4|TRBV5-6|.
CASSPLGQGGEKLFF
TGTGCCAGCAGCCCTCTCGGACAGGGGGGAGAAAAACTGTTTTTT
>.|TRBJ2-1|TRBV20-1|.
CSARPGGDEQFF
TGCAGTGCTAGACCCGGTGGGGATGAGCAGTTCTTC
>TRBD2|TRBJ2-3|TRBV5-6|few
CASSLYPGGDTQYF
TGTGCCAGCAGCTTGTACCCGGGAGGGGATACGCAGTATTTT
>TRBD1|TRBJ1-5|TRBV30|.
CAWADRGNQPQHF
TGTGCCTGGGCTGACAGGGGCAATCAGCCCCAGCATTTT
>.|TRBJ2-7|TRBV6-5|.
CASSGLRSSYEQYF
TGTGCCAGCAGCGGACTCAGGAGCTCCTACGAGCAGTACTTC
>TRBD2|TRBJ2-7|TRBV5-1|few
CASSQTSGIAYEQYF
TGCGCCAGCAGCCAGACTAGCGGGATCGCCTACGAGCAGTACTTC
>.|TRBJ2-7|TRBV9|few
CASSVDYGNVYEQYF
TGTGCCAGCAGCGTAGATTACGGGAACGTTTACGAGCAGTACTTC
>TRBD1|TRBJ2-5|TRBV7-6|.
CASSLQTGAMQTQYF
TGTGCCAGCAGCTTACAGACAGGGGCCATGCAGACCCAGTACTTC
>TRBD1|TRBJ2-7|TRBV24-1|.
CATSAGGSAYEQYF
TGTGCCACCAGTGCAGGGGGCTCCGCCTACGAGCAGTACTTC
>.|TRBJ2-7|TRBV20-1|.
CSADLPGNYEQYF
TGCAGTGCAGACTTACCGGGCAACTACGAGCAGTACTTC
>.|TRBJ2-4|TRBV13|few
CASSFRVAKNIQYF
TGTGCCAGCAGCTTCCGGGTAGCCAAAAACATTCAGTACTTC
>.|TRBJ2-7|TRBV6-6|many
CASRGIYEQYF
TGTGCCAGCAGGGGCATCTACGAGCAGTACTTC
>.|TRBJ2-1|TRBV19|.
CASSITQGLGVDEQFF
TGTGCCAGTAGTATCACGCAGGGGCTGGGTGTGGATGAGCAGTTCTTC
>.|TRBJ1-4|TRBV5-5|few
CASSTTWGRQHNEKLFF
TGTGCCAGCAGCACGACTTGGGGACGACAACATAATGAAAAACTGTTTTTT
>.|TRBJ2-7|TRBV7-3|.
CASSLTFTSEQYF
TGTGCCAGCAGCTTAACATTCACGAGCGAGCAGTACTTC
>.|TRBJ1-2|TRBV7-2|few
CASSLGALYGYTF
TGTGCCAGCAGCTTAGGGGCCCTCTATGGCTACACCTTC
>TRBD1|TRBJ2-5|TRBV7-8|.
CASSHGQEGGQETQYF
TGTGCCAGCAGTCATGGACAGGAAGGGGGTCAAGAGACCCAGTACTTC
>TRBD1|TRBJ2-7|TRBV12-3/TRBV12-4|.
CASSFRDREGYEQYF
TGTGCCAGCAGTTTCCGGGACAGGGAAGGATACGAGCAGTACTTC